The rows below give T cell receptor beta chains drawn from one sample of a study of shared clonotypes between healthy human individuals. The protocol was immunoSEQ multiplex PCR, while the TCRdb copy is restricted to in-frame clones and leaves out a portion. Of some 2,500,000 clones in the sample, less than 95% were seen once. Sequenced: naive CD4+ T cells from PBMCs. Every receptor here comes from a man younger than 30 in good health. Some clones in this sample may be carry-over from other donors' samples. Each CDR3 is given with its conserved first and last residue. D genes are given only for firm matches. Part of the rows lack a size; the others show once, few, many or a class for expanded clones.

D,J,size,V,CDR3,DNA
-,TRBJ2-3,-,TRBV28,CASSTRLDTQYF,TGTGCCAGCAGTACCCGTTTGGATACGCAGTATTTT
-,TRBJ1-5,-,TRBV29-1,CSVVGGTGQPQHF,TGCAGCGTTGTCGGGGGGACGGGACAGCCCCAGCATTTT
TRBD1,TRBJ1-5,-,TRBV19,CASSMAAQGDHQPQHF,TGTGCCAGTAGTATGGCCGCGCAGGGGGACCATCAGCCCCAGCATTTT
-,TRBJ1-1,-,TRBV6-1,CASSEPGKNTEAFF,TGTGCCAGCAGTGAGCCGGGGAAGAACACTGAAGCTTTCTTT
-,TRBJ1-2,-,TRBV21-1,CATTSQVTVANYGYTF,TGTGCCACCACCTCGCAGGTCACAGTAGCTAACTATGGCTACACCTTC
-,TRBJ2-5,once,TRBV10-1,CASTASTVHRETQYF,TGCGCCAGCACTGCCTCGACAGTCCATAGGGAGACCCAGTACTTC
TRBD1,TRBJ1-2,-,TRBV28,CASSRDRDYGYTF,TGTGCCAGCAGTAGGGACAGGGACTATGGCTACACCTTC
-,TRBJ2-7,once,TRBV25-1,CASSESGYDDYLYEQYF,TGTGCCAGCAGTGAATCAGGGTACGACGATTACCTCTACGAGCAGTACTTC
TRBD2,TRBJ2-3,-,TRBV6-5,CASSQGLASTDTQYF,TGTGCCAGCAGCCAGGGACTAGCGAGCACAGATACGCAGTATTTT
-,TRBJ2-7,-,TRBV15,CATSRDSVSYEQYF,TGTGCCACCAGCAGAGATTCGGTCTCCTACGAGCAGTACTTC
-,TRBJ2-7,-,TRBV28,CASSSVGGPTYEQYF,TGTGCCAGCAGCAGCGTGGGAGGACCGACTTACGAGCAGTACTTC
-,TRBJ1-2,-,TRBV2,CASSLDRRYLGYTF,TGTGCCAGCAGCCTTGACAGGAGATACCTAGGCTACACCTTC
-,TRBJ1-5,-,TRBV21-1,CASSKVRTGEQPSNQPQHF,TGTGCCAGCAGCAAAGTTAGGACAGGTGAACAACCCAGCAATCAGCCCCAGCATTTT
-,TRBJ1-1,-,TRBV27,CASSLLGAAMNTEAFF,TGTGCCAGCAGTTTATTAGGAGCTGCTATGAACACTGAAGCTTTCTTT
-,TRBJ2-7,-,TRBV6-1,CASTTVYYEQYF,TGTGCCAGTACCACCGTATACTACGAGCAGTACTTC
-,TRBJ2-7,-,TRBV6-1,CASSERRAVYEQYF,TGTGCCAGCAGTGAAAGGAGGGCGGTATACGAGCAGTACTTC
-,TRBJ2-3,once,TRBV7-2,CASRAGIGADTQYF,TGTGCCAGCCGGGCGGGAATTGGCGCAGATACGCAGTATTTT
-,TRBJ2-7,-,TRBV29-1,CSVAQRQGYEQYF,TGCAGCGTCGCGCAGAGGCAGGGCTACGAGCAGTACTTC
TRBD2,TRBJ2-1,-,TRBV6-5,CASSYWREGSEQFF,TGTGCCAGCAGTTACTGGCGGGAGGGCAGTGAGCAGTTCTTC
-,TRBJ2-3,-,TRBV4-3,CASSARIFLHEASTDTQYF,TGCGCCAGCTCCGCCAGGATTTTTCTACACGAGGCTAGCACAGATACGCAGTATTTT
-,TRBJ2-6,-,TRBV4-1,CASSQPGKTHSGANVLTF,TGCGCCAGCAGCCAACCCGGGAAGACACACTCTGGGGCCAACGTCCTGACTTTC
TRBD1,TRBJ1-1,-,TRBV18,CASSPPTGRAQVNTEAFF,TGTGCCAGCTCACCACCGACAGGGCGGGCCCAGGTGAACACTGAAGCTTTCTTT
-,TRBJ2-1,-,TRBV14,CASSQLGNGKYNEQFF,TGTGCCAGCAGCCAACTCGGCAACGGGAAGTACAATGAGCAGTTCTTC
-,TRBJ1-3,-,TRBV11-3,CASSGDSGNTIYF,TGTGCCAGCAGCGGCGACTCTGGAAACACCATATATTTT
-,TRBJ2-7,-,TRBV18,CASSRDTFQEQYF,TGTGCCAGCTCACGGGACACTTTCCAAGAGCAGTACTTC
TRBD1,TRBJ2-2,once,TRBV9,CASSARGQSNTGELFF,TGTGCCAGCAGCGCCAGGGGGCAATCGAACACCGGGGAGCTGTTTTTT
-,TRBJ1-5,-,TRBV19,CASSPQLQPQHF,TGTGCCAGTAGTCCTCAACTTCAGCCCCAGCATTTT
TRBD2,TRBJ2-1,-,TRBV11-3,CASSSEGGLAGEEQFF,TGTGCCAGCAGCTCGGAGGGGGGACTAGCGGGAGAAGAGCAGTTCTTC
-,TRBJ1-1,-,TRBV27,CASKDRNTEAFF,TGTGCCAGCAAGGACAGGAACACTGAAGCTTTCTTT
-,TRBJ1-1,-,TRBV7-9,CASSLNGVNTEAFF,TGTGCCAGCAGCTTAAACGGGGTAAACACTGAAGCTTTCTTT
TRBD1,TRBJ2-7,-,TRBV2,CASRPDGQGTEQYF,TGTGCCAGCAGACCGGATGGACAGGGGACCGAGCAGTACTTC
TRBD1,TRBJ2-7,-,TRBV11-2,CASSPGGAGSYEQYF,TGTGCCAGCAGCCCAGGGGGCGCGGGCTCCTACGAGCAGTACTTC
-,TRBJ1-1,few,TRBV10-3,CAISSGTKAFF,TGTGCCATCAGCTCCGGGACAAAAGCTTTCTTT
-,TRBJ1-1,-,TRBV10-3,CAISYKGQTNTEAFF,TGTGCCATCAGCTACAAAGGACAGACGAACACTGAAGCTTTCTTT
-,TRBJ2-3,-,TRBV7-7,CASSLGTELRQYF,TGTGCCAGCAGCTTAGGTACAGAGTTACGACAGTATTTT
TRBD2,TRBJ2-7,-,TRBV14,CASSQGLAPTYEQYF,TGTGCCAGCAGCCAAGGACTAGCGCCGACCTACGAGCAGTACTTC
TRBD1,TRBJ2-3,-,TRBV2,CASGRDRGTDTQYF,TGTGCAAGCGGTCGGGACAGGGGCACAGATACGCAGTATTTT
-,TRBJ1-1,-,TRBV7-8,CASSFKNTEAFF,TGTGCCAGCAGCTTTAAGAACACTGAAGCTTTCTTT
TRBD1,TRBJ1-2,-,TRBV6-1,CASSGGQGNARGYTF,TGTGCCAGCAGTGGGGGACAGGGCAATGCGCGTGGCTACACCTTC
-,TRBJ2-7,-,TRBV28,CASSLMGASSYEQYF,TGTGCCAGCAGTTTAATGGGGGCCAGCTCCTACGAGCAGTACTTC
-,TRBJ1-1,-,TRBV10-3,CAISESVMRAEAFF,TGTGCCATCAGTGAATCCGTAATGAGGGCTGAAGCTTTCTTT
TRBD1,TRBJ2-7,-,TRBV29-1,CSVGPSGTGEHEQYF,TGCAGCGTTGGACCCTCCGGGACAGGGGAACACGAGCAGTACTTC
TRBD1,TRBJ1-2,-,TRBV7-9,CASSLYQGAYGYTF,TGTGCCAGCAGCTTATACCAGGGGGCCTATGGCTACACCTTC